These T cell receptor beta chains were read from a single sample in a study of T cell responses to AZD1222 COVID-19 vaccine. TCRdb's table, derived via immunoSEQ multiplex PCR, lists solely in-frame clones and lacks some. The table shows 54,000 or so clones, with approximately 88% occurring only once. Source: peripheral blood, taken on day 0 of AZD1222 vaccination. Receptor source: an adult in good health. The CDR3 runs from the conserved cysteine through the conserved F or W. The order of the fields is D gene, clone size, J gene, V gene, CDR3 protein, CDR3 DNA. The D gene is left open where the match is weak. Size is omitted from some rows. Given values are once, few, many or a class for expanded clones.

TRBD1 | few | TRBJ2-1 | TRBV19 | CASTQTGWNEQFF | TGTGCCAGTACTCAGACAGGGTGGAATGAGCAGTTCTTC
. | . | TRBJ1-6 | TRBV7-8 | CASSLGGGGFNSPLHF | TGTGCCAGCAGCTTAGGAGGAGGGGGTTTCAATTCACCCCTCCACTTT
. | once | TRBJ2-5 | TRBV25-1 | CASSLAQTQYF | TGTGCCAGCAGTCTAGCGCAGACCCAGTACTTC
TRBD2 | . | TRBJ2-3 | TRBV24-1 | CATSDSRSGSETDTQYF | TGTGCCACCAGTGATTCGAGGAGCGGGAGTGAGACAGATACGCAGTATTTT
. | once | TRBJ2-7 | TRBV2 | CASMDWIYEQYF | TGTGCCAGCATGGACTGGATCTACGAGCAGTACTTC
. | once | TRBJ1-2 | TRBV5-3 | CARSLPGAENYGYTF | TGTGCCAGAAGCCTACCGGGGGCCGAAAACTATGGCTACACCTTC
. | . | TRBJ1-5 | TRBV5-7 | CASSYTIGGGKPQHF | TGTGCCAGCAGCTACACCATCGGTGGGGGCAAGCCCCAGCATTTT
. | . | TRBJ2-7 | TRBV7-8 | CASSLRRGYEQYF | TGTGCCAGCAGCCTCCGTCGGGGTTACGAGCAGTACTTC
. | . | TRBJ1-6 | TRBV30 | CAYGGSRSPLHF | TGTGCCTACGGAGGTAGTAGGTCACCCCTCCACTTT
. | . | TRBJ1-3 | TRBV5-5 | CASSLPGSGNTIYF | TGTGCCAGCAGTCTCCCAGGGTCTGGAAACACCATATATTTT
TRBD1 | few | TRBJ2-7 | TRBV5-1 | CASSLDRDRRVYEQYF | TGCGCCAGCAGCTTGGATAGGGACAGGAGAGTCTACGAGCAGTACTTC
TRBD1 | . | TRBJ1-5 | TRBV11-3 | CASSCRDRLKNQPQHF | TGTGCCAGCAGCTGCCGGGACAGGCTTAAGAATCAGCCCCAGCATTTT
. | . | TRBJ1-4 | TRBV6-4 | CASSVTQGENEKLFF | TGTGCCAGCAGTGTAACTCAAGGGGAGAATGAAAAACTGTTTTTT
TRBD2 | once | TRBJ2-1 | TRBV7-3 | CASSFLGLAQNEQFF | TGTGCCAGCAGCTTCTTGGGACTAGCGCAAAATGAGCAGTTCTTC
. | few | TRBJ2-7 | TRBV5-5 | CASSLGFFGSYEQYF | TGTGCCAGCAGCCTAGGTTTTTTTGGGAGTTACGAGCAGTACTTC
. | . | TRBJ2-3 | TRBV6-6 | CASSYSKAVPQYF | TGTGCCAGCAGTTACTCGAAAGCGGTCCCGCAGTATTTT